This T cell receptor (beta chain) is drawn from a study of blood T cell repertoires in COVID-19. Turning to the study itself: Sites in the United States, Italy and Spain provided acute and convalescent COVID-19 samples. T cells, B-cell-depleted T cells, or PBMCs supplied cDNA or gDNA.

Donors of Cohort 3 who recovered were those that had two negative PCRs, clearance, or symptom resolution. Original data processing: Amplification of reference gene primers provided the estimated nucleated cell counts. The assay was immunoSEQ multiplex PCR, and TCRdb's table has in-frame clones only and misses some. V, J and clone size reflect that table, while D and trimming were determined from the DNA. The table includes around 250,000 clones, more than 85% detected once. From germline, CDR1 is LGHDT and CDR2 YNNKEL (reference sequence). The CDR3 has 14 residues. V was clipped by 1 base and J by 6 bases, with 12 bases between them.

The clonotype was recovered from a woman aged 45-59 years who had recovered from COVID-19. The sample was PBMCs or T cells enriched from blood (not recorded which). The rearrangement uses TRBV3-1 (or the pseudogene TRBV3-2) and TRBJ1-2; D possibly corresponds to TRBD1 (5 bases). DNA for the CDR3: TGTGCCAGCAGCCAAGGCGCAGGGTTGAATGGCTACACCTTC. Translating gives CASSQGAGLNGYTF.